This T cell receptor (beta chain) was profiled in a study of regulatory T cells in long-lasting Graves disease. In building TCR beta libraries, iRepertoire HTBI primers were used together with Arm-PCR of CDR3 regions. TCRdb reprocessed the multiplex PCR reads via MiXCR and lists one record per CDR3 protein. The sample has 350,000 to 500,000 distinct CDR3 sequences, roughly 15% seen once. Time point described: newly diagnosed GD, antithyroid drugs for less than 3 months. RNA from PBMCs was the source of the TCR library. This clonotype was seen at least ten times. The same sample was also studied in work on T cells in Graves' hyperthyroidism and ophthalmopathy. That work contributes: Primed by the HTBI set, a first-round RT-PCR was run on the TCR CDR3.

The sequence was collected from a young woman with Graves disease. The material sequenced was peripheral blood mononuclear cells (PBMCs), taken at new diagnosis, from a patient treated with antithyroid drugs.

Here the CDR3 reads CASSGLARSSYNEQFF. CDR3 bases: TGTGCCAGCAGCGGGCTAGCGCGAAGCTCCTACAATGAGCAGTTCTTC. The chain uses TRBV27 and TRBJ2-1, with D tentatively TRBD2 (6 bases). Per the germline V gene, CDR1 is MNHEY and CDR2 is SMNVEV (reference sequence). V was cut by 6 bases and J by 0 bases, with 15 bases left in between. The CDR3 loop spans 16 amino acids.